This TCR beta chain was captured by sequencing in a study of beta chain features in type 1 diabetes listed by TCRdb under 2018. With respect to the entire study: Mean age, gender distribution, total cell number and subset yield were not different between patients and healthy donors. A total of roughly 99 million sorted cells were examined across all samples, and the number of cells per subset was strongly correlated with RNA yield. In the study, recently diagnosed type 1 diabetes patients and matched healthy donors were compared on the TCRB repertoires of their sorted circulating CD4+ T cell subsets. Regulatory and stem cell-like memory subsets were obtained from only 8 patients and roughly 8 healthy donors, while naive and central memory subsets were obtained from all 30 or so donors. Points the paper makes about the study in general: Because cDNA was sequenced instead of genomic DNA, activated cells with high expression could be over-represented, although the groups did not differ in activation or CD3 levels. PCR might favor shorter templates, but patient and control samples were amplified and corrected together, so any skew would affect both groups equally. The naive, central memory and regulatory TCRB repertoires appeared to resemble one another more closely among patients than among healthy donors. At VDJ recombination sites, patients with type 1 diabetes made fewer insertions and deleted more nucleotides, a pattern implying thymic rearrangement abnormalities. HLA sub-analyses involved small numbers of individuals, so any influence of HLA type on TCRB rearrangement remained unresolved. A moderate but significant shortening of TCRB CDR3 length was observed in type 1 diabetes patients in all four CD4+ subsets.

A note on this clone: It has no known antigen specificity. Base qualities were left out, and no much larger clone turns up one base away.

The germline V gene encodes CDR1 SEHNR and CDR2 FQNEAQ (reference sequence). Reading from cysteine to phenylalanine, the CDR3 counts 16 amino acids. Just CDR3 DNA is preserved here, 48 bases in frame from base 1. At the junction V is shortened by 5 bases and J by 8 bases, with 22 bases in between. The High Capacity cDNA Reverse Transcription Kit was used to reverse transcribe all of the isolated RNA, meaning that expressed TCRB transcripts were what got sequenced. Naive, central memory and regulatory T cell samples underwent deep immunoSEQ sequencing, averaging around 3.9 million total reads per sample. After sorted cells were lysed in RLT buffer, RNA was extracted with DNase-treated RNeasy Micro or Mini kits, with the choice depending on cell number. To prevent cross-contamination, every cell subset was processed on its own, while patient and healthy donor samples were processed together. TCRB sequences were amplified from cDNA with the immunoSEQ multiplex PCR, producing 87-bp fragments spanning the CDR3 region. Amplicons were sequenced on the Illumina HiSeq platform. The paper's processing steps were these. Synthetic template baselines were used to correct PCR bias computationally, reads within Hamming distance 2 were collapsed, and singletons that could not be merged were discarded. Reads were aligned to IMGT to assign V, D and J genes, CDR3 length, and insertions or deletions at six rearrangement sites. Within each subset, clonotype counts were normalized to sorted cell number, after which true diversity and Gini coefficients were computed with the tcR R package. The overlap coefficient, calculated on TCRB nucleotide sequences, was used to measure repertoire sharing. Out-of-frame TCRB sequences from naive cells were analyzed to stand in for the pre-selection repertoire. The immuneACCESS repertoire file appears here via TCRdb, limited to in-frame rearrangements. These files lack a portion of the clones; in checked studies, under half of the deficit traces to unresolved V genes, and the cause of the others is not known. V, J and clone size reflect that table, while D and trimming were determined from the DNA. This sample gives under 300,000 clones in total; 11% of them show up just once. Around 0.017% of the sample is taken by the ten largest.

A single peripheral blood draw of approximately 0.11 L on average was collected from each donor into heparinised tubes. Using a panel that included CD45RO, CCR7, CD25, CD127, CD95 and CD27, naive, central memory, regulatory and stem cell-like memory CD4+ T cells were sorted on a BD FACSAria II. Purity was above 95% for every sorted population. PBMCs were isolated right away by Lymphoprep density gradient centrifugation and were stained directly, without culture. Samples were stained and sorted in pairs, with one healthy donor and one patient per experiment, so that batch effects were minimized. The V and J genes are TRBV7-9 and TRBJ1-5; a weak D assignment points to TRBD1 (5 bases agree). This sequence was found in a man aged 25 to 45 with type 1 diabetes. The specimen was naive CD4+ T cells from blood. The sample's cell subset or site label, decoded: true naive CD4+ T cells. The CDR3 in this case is CASSLGGIGRLEPQHF. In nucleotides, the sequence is TGTGCCAGCAGCCTGGGGGGAATAGGCCGATTGGAGCCCCAGCATTTT. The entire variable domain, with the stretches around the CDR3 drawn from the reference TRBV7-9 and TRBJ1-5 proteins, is DTGVSQNPRHKITKRGQNVTFRCDPISEHNRLYWYRQTLGQGPEFLTYFQNEAQLEKSRLLSDRFSAERPKGSFSTLEIQRTEQGDSAMYLCASSLGGIGRLEPQHFGDGTRLSIL.